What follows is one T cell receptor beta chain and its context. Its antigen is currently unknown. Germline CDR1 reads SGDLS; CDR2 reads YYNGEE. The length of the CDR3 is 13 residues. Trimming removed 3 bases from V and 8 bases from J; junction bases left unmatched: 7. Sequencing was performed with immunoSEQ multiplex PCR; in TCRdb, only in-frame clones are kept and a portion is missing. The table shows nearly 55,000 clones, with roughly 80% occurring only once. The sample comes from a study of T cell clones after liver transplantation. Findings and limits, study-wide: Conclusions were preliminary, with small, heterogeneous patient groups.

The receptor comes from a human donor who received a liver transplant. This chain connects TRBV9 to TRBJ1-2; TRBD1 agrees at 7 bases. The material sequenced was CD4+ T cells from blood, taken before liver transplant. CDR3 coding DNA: TGTGCCAGCAGCGCAGACAGGGAACGCGGCTACACCTTC. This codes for CASSADRERGYTF.